A single sample is the source of the 32 T cell receptor beta chains below, sequenced in a study of blood T cell repertoires in COVID-19. TCRdb's copy holds only in-frame clones and misses some; the assay was immunoSEQ multiplex PCR. The sample holds about 36,000 clones, under 90% seen once. Sequenced input: peripheral blood. These receptor sequences come from a man aged 60-69 years with COVID-19, enrolled during active disease.

The genes are TRBV20-1 and TRBJ2-1; D unclear. Trimming took 3 bases from V and 0 from J, leaving 9 bases between them. This CDR3 has 14 residues. The germline V gene has CDR1 DFQATT and CDR2 SNEGSKA (reference sequence). The CDR3 DNA follows: TGCAGTGCTAGTGGCTGGCCCTCCTACAATGAGCAGTTCTTC. It specifies CSASGWPSYNEQFF.

The J gene is TRBJ2-1, the V gene TRBV6-1, with 7 bases that match TRBD1. The junction had 5 bases not matched to a gene; V was cut back by 1 base and J by 14 bases. Germline V CDR1 and CDR2: MNHNS, SASEGT. The CDR3 totals 12 residues. The CDR3 sequence: CASSEEGRGKFF. The CDR3 coding sequence is TGTGCCAGCAGTGAAGAGGGCAGGGGGAAGTTCTTC.

This clone was observed a single time. J is TRBJ1-2 and V is TRBV14; tentatively, D is TRBD1 (6 bases). The CDR3 covers 12 residues. Per germline, CDR1 SGHDN and CDR2 FVKESK. The V and J ends lost 1 base and 8 bases respectively, with 8 bases between them. CDR3 in amino acids: CASSQGTVGYTF. In DNA, the CDR3 is TGTGCCAGCAGCCAAGGGACAGTCGGCTACACCTTC.

This sequence joins TRBV5-4 and TRBJ1-5, with D possibly TRBD1 on 5 matching bases. V lost 2 bases to trimming and J lost 5 bases, with 8 bases between them. CDR1 and CDR2 from the germline V gene are SGHNT and YYREEE (reference sequence). There are 13 residues in the CDR3. The DNA of the CDR3 is TGTGCCAGCAGCTTTGACAGAGATCAGCCCCAGCATTTT. Its translation is CASSFDRDQPQHF. The full variable domain, rest sourced from reference TRBV5-4 and TRBJ1-5, is ETGVTQSPTHLIKTRGQQVTLRCSSQSGHNTVSWYQQALGQGPQFIFQYYREEENGRGNFPPRFSGLQFPNYSSELNVNALELDDSALYLCASSFDRDQPQHFGDGTRLSIL.

The rearrangement links TRBV6-5 to TRBJ1-4; D gene unclear. The CDR3 totals 14 residues. The germline V gene has CDR1 MNHEY and CDR2 SVGAGI. Trimming pared 7 bases from V and 5 bases from J, leaving 14 bases between. The CDR3 loop reads CASTPRSFNEKLFF. The DNA of the CDR3 is TGTGCCAGCACCCCACGGAGTTTCAATGAAAAACTGTTTTTT.

The V gene is TRBV6-6, the J gene TRBJ2-3; a possible D gene is TRBD2 (5 bases). V dropped 7 bases and J dropped 6 bases, with 8 bases sitting between them. The CDR3 length is 11 residues. CDR1 is MNHNY and CDR2 is SVGAGI in the germline V gene (reference sequence). The CDR3 sequence: CASTRGDTQYF. DNA of the CDR3: TGTGCCAGCACCCGCGGGGATACGCAGTATTTT.

This chain joins TRBV11-2 and TRBJ1-2, with TRBD1 matching over 8 bases. V shed 5 bases and J 3 bases; nucleotides not matched to a gene: 5. CDR3 size: 14 residues. Germline V gene sequence: CDR1 SGHAT, CDR2 FQNNGV. The CDR3 DNA is TGTGCCAGCAGCCCCGGGACAGGCGACTATGGCTACACCTTC. Its translation: CASSPGTGDYGYTF.

The chain uses TRBV9 and TRBJ2-1, with TRBD2 matching 8 bases. The CDR3 loop spans 16 amino acids. The V gene end was trimmed by 0 bases and the J gene end by 7 bases; junction bases not matched to a gene: 9. Germline CDR1 SGDLS, CDR2 YYNGEE. Written as DNA, the CDR3 is TGTGCCAGCAGCGTAGCGGGAGGGCCAGTGGGGAATGAGCAGTTCTTC. Protein: CASSVAGGPVGNEQFF.

The chain combines TRBV27 with TRBJ1-5; 8 positions match TRBD1. Unmatched junction bases numbered 6, after V lost 1 base and J lost 7 bases. The CDR3 length is 15 residues. The germline V gene has CDR1 MNHEY and CDR2 SMNVEV (reference sequence). CDR3 loop: CASSLYGGQGQPQHF. CDR3 in DNA: TGTGCCAGCAGTTTATATGGAGGACAGGGCCAGCCCCAGCATTTT.

The chain links TRBV27 to TRBJ2-6; 7 bases fit TRBD1. Germline V gives CDR1 MNHEY, CDR2 SMNVEV (reference sequence). The CDR3 has 16 residues. J lost 0 bases, V lost 8 bases, and 7 bases had no gene match. The CDR3 spells CASAPGQLSGANVLTF. In DNA, the CDR3 is TGTGCCAGCGCTCCGGGACAGCTCTCTGGGGCCAACGTCCTGACTTTC. Drawing the rest from reference TRBV27 and TRBJ2-6, the complete variable domain is EAQVTQNPRYLITVTGKKLTVTCSQNMNHEYMSWYRQDPGLGLRQIYYSMNVEVTDKGDVPEGYKVSRKEKRNFPLILESPSPNQTSLYFCASAPGQLSGANVLTFGAGSRLTVL.

A note on this clone: The sample contains more than one DNA sequence encoding this CDR3. The CDR3 DNA follows: TGTGCCAGCAGCGTAGCAGGGGTAAATTCACCCCTCCACTTT. It yields the protein CASSVAGVNSPLHF. This rearrangement joins TRBV9 to TRBJ1-6; D may be TRBD1 (6 bases). Germline V gene lookup returns CDR1 SGDLS and CDR2 YYNGEE. Deletions cut 0 bases from V and 7 bases from J, with 8 bases between. The CDR3 runs to 14 residues.

This chain links TRBV4-1 with TRBJ2-2, with 13 bases that match TRBD2. Trimming took 4 bases from V and 5 from J; bases not matched to a gene: 7. Per the germline V gene, CDR1 is MGHRA and CDR2 is YSYEKL. The CDR3 covers 17 residues. The CDR3 loop is CASSLWTSGRDTGELFF. In nucleotides, the CDR3 is TGCGCCAGCAGCCTTTGGACTAGCGGGAGAGATACCGGGGAGCTGTTTTTT.

This chain links TRBV7-2 with TRBJ2-2; a possible D gene is TRBD1 (5 bases). V gave up 5 bases and J gave up 7 bases, with 11 bases separating them. CDR1 and CDR2 from the germline V gene are SGHTA and FQGNSA. This CDR3 spans 13 amino acids. The CDR3 sequence: CASSQSDSGELFF. CDR3 nucleotide sequence: TGTGCCAGCAGCCAATCAGACAGCGGGGAGCTGTTTTTT.

V and J are TRBV9 and TRBJ1-2, with TRBD1 matching 7 bases. Germline CDR1 reads SGDLS; CDR2 reads YYNGEE. The CDR3 is 14 amino acids. The J segment lost 4 bases and the V segment lost 1 base, leaving 4 bases of the junction unmatched. CDR3 coding DNA: TGTGCCAGCAGCGTACAGGGGGGCCCCTATGGCTACACCTTC. It encodes CASSVQGGPYGYTF. The full variable domain, its missing parts supplied by reference TRBV9 and TRBJ1-2, is DSGVTQTPKHLITATGQRVTLRCSPRSGDLSVYWYQQSLDQGLQFLIQYYNGEERAKGNILERFSAQQFPDLHSELNLSSLELGDSALYFCASSVQGGPYGYTFGSGTRLTVV.

This clone was counted once. The rearrangement joins TRBV6-1 to TRBJ1-2, with 9 bases that match TRBD1. The CDR3 contains 17 residues. V gave up 4 bases and J gave up 4 bases; unmatched junction bases: 13. Germline CDR1 MNHNS, CDR2 SASEGT. The CDR3 spells CASSGQRGQGLGYGYTF. The CDR3 nucleotides are TGTGCCAGCAGTGGACAAAGGGGACAGGGACTAGGCTATGGCTACACCTTC.

This CDR3 reads CASSRSYTGELFF. DNA for the CDR3: TGTGCCAGCAGCCGTTCCTACACCGGGGAGCTGTTTTTT. The chain is built from TRBV11-2 and TRBJ2-2; D gene uncertain. Germline CDR1 and CDR2: SGHAT and FQNNGV. The CDR3 extends over 13 amino acids. Trimming took off 5 bases at V and 3 bases at J, with 7 bases between the two ends.

The chain is built from TRBV6-5 and TRBJ1-2; D is unclear. Germline loops: CDR1 MNHEY, CDR2 SVGAGI. This CDR3 is built from 15 residues. The V end was cut by 7 bases, the J end by 0 bases, with 15 bases between. The CDR3 sequence is CASNEAVPTNYGYTF. CDR3 in DNA: TGTGCCAGCAACGAGGCGGTTCCGACTAACTATGGCTACACCTTC.

This clone occurred a few times. V gene TRBV7-8 combines with J gene TRBJ2-7; D perhaps matches TRBD1 (6 bases). The CDR3 is made up of 15 amino acids. CDR1 SGHVS and CDR2 FQNEAQ come from the germline V gene. Trimming took 4 bases from V and 6 from J, leaving 19 bases between them. The CDR3 nucleotides are TGTGCCAGCAGCTCTGCGAACGACAGGCGTGGCGAGCAGTACTTC. It translates to CASSSANDRRGEQYF. The whole variable domain, remainder taken from reference TRBV7-8 and TRBJ2-7, is GAGVSQSPRYKVAKRGQDVALRCDPISGHVSLFWYQQALGQGPEFLTYFQNEAQLDKSGLPSDRFFAERPEGSVSTLKIQRTQQEDSAVYLCASSSANDRRGEQYFGPGTRLTVT.

The rearrangement links TRBV7-8 to TRBJ2-2, with D hard to call. Looked up from germline, CDR1 is SGHVS and CDR2 is FQNEAQ. CDR3 length: 13 amino acids. The V gene lost 5 bases and the J gene lost 6 bases, with 10 bases spanning the gap. CDR3 in amino acids: CASSPNTAGELFF. In DNA, the CDR3 is TGTGCCAGCAGCCCAAATACGGCCGGGGAGCTGTTTTTT.

The J gene is TRBJ2-7, the V gene TRBV18, with 7 bases fitting TRBD2. CDR1 is KGHSH, CDR2 LQKENI, per germline. CDR3 length: 14 residues. Trimming took 3 bases from V and 5 from J; bases not matched to a gene: 7. The chain's CDR3 is CASSPREGSNEQYF. CDR3 DNA: TGTGCCAGCTCACCGAGGGAGGGATCCAACGAGCAGTACTTC.

The V gene is TRBV4-3, the J gene TRBJ1-2, with D possibly matching TRBD1 (5 bases). V was cut by 1 base and J by 7 bases, with 10 bases left in between. This CDR3 is 13 amino acids long. Germline-derived CDR1 and CDR2 are LGHNA and YSLEER. CDR3 residues: CASSQAGFSGYTF. In nucleotides, the CDR3 is TGCGCCAGCAGCCAAGCAGGGTTCTCTGGCTACACCTTC.

This chain joins TRBV2 and TRBJ2-1, with 10 nucleotides matching TRBD1. The CDR3 is 11 residues long. Germline CDR1 reads SNHLY; CDR2 reads FYNNEI. J lost 15 bases, V lost 6 bases, and 5 bases had no gene match. CDR3 nucleotides: TGTGCCAGCAGAGGGACAGGGGTTATGTTCTTC. Translation gives CASRGTGVMFF.

This clone was seen a handful of times. The chain couples TRBV28 to TRBJ1-3; unclear D gene. V lost 5 bases and J 0 bases, leaving 17 bases between the germline ends. This CDR3 has 17 residues. Germline-derived CDR1 and CDR2 are MDHEN and SYDVKM. The CDR3 is CASSPPTGASSGNTIYF. CDR3 DNA: TGTGCCAGCAGTCCCCCGACGGGTGCAAGCTCTGGAAACACCATATATTTT.

V usage is TRBV9 and J usage is TRBJ2-6; TRBD1 is a possible D gene (5 bases). The CDR3 is 14 amino acids. Germline CDR1 reads SGDLS; CDR2 reads YYNGEE. V was clipped by 3 bases and J by 8 bases, with 12 bases between them. Written as DNA, the CDR3 is TGTGCCAGCAGCGAGGGGCATCCGACCAACGTCCTGACTTTC. Its translation is CASSEGHPTNVLTF.

This chain joins TRBV18 and TRBJ1-5; possibly TRBD1 for D (5 bases). CDR1 and CDR2 from the germline V gene are KGHSH and LQKENI. V shed 6 bases and J shed 5 bases, with 14 bases lying between them. The CDR3 extends over 14 amino acids. DNA of the CDR3: TGTGCCAGCTCCCGGGGGAGGGGTGATCAGCCCCAGCATTTT. Translation: CASSRGRGDQPQHF.

The chain joins TRBV4-1 to TRBJ1-5; perhaps TRBD1 as D (5 bases). Deletions cut 0 bases from V and 2 bases from J, with 5 bases between. The CDR3 is 14 residues long. Germline assignment: CDR1 MGHRA and CDR2 YSYEKL. The CDR3 loop reads CASSQDRGNQPQHF. DNA of the CDR3: TGCGCCAGCAGCCAAGACAGGGGCAATCAGCCCCAGCATTTT.

This chain joins TRBV28 and TRBJ1-5, with D perhaps TRBD1 (6 bases). The germline CDR1 and CDR2 sequences are MDHEN and SYDVKM. The CDR3 extends over 14 amino acids. V lost 9 bases to trimming and J lost 0 bases, with 12 bases between them. The CDR3 spells CASWGGYSNQPQHF. The CDR3 DNA reads TGTGCCAGTTGGGGGGGCTATAGCAATCAGCCCCAGCATTTT.

This chain connects TRBV7-2 to TRBJ2-2; D remains unclear. This CDR3 comprises 15 residues. Germline CDR1 and CDR2: SGHTA and FQGNSA. Trimming stripped 0 bases from V and 3 bases from J, with 8 bases between. CDR3 coding DNA: TGTGCCAGCAGCTTAGCGGGCTTTGACACCGGGGAGCTGTTTTTT. Its translation: CASSLAGFDTGELFF.

The chain recombines TRBV20-1 with TRBJ2-3; 10 bases are shared with TRBD2. From germline, CDR1 is DFQATT and CDR2 SNEGSKA (reference sequence). Trimming cost V 3 bases and J 1 base; bases outside gene matches: 7. This CDR3 has 16 amino acids. CDR3 coding DNA: TGCAGTGCTAGTGGTCTAGCGGGAGTTGGCACAGATACGCAGTATTTT. Amino acid sequence: CSASGLAGVGTDTQYF.

The V and J genes are TRBV5-1 and TRBJ2-7; no firm D call. CDR3 length: 14 residues. V was clipped by 0 bases and J by 3 bases, with 10 bases between them. Per germline, CDR1 SGHRS and CDR2 YFSETQ. The CDR3 protein is CASSLDGNYYEQYF. CDR3 bases: TGCGCCAGCAGCTTGGATGGCAATTACTACGAGCAGTACTTC.

This clone was seen just once. The V gene is TRBV28, the J gene TRBJ2-3, with D uncertain. CDR3 length: 14 amino acids. V was shortened by 5 bases and J by 0 bases, with 9 bases between the two germline ends. The V gene's germline CDR1 is MDHEN and CDR2 SYDVKM. CDR3 DNA sequence: TGTGCCAGCAGTATAGAACAGAGCACAGATACGCAGTATTTT. It codes for CASSIEQSTDTQYF.

The V gene is TRBV7-2, the J gene TRBJ2-5, with D unresolved. CDR1 is SGHTA, CDR2 FQGNSA, per germline. The CDR3 is 15 amino acids. The V end was cut by 1 base, the J end by 2 bases, with 11 bases between. The CDR3 loop reads CASSLVELPQETQYF. The CDR3 DNA reads TGTGCCAGCAGCTTAGTTGAACTGCCACAAGAGACCCAGTACTTC.